These 30 T cell receptor beta chains share one sample of origin, sequenced in a study of cytomegalovirus exposure and HLA in healthy donors. The PCR made use of 60 Vbeta and 13 Jbeta primers. Method: immunoSEQ multiplex PCR; TCRdb's copy keeps in-frame clones and lacks some. The sample yields roughly 240,000 clones, around 84% seen once. The sequencing input was PBMCs. The source is a girl between 2 and 10 years old in good health and CMV-seronegative.

This chain uses TRBV7-9 with TRBJ2-7; a possible D gene is TRBD1 (5 bases). V lost 6 bases and J lost 1, with 16 bases in between. The length of the CDR3 is 15 residues. CDR1 SEHNR and CDR2 FQNEAQ come from the germline V gene (reference sequence). CDR3 sequence: CASSPGSIGSYEQYF. The CDR3 DNA reads TGTGCCAGCAGTCCAGGGTCCATCGGATCCTACGAGCAGTACTTC.

This clone appeared a single time. J is TRBJ2-1 and V is TRBV5-1; TRBD2 agrees at 8 bases. The germline CDR1 and CDR2 sequences are SGHRS and YFSETQ. J was trimmed by 1 base and V by 4 bases; bases with no gene match: 13. The CDR3 loop spans 18 amino acids. The chain's CDR3 is CASSRIPGGPRSYNEQFF. The DNA of the CDR3 is TGCGCCAGCAGCAGGATACCGGGAGGGCCGCGGTCCTACAATGAGCAGTTCTTC.

The rearrangement links TRBV7-8 to TRBJ2-1; a possible D gene is TRBD2 (6 bases). This CDR3 is built from 19 residues. Trimming stripped 2 bases from V and 8 bases from J, with 28 bases between. CDR1 SGHVS and CDR2 FQNEAQ come from the germline V gene. As DNA, the CDR3 is TGTGCCAGCAGCTTACCACTCGGACGGGGCGGGGCGTCACCCCATGAGCAGTTCTTC. The encoded protein is CASSLPLGRGGASPHEQFF. The entire variable domain, with the rest obtained from reference TRBV7-8 and TRBJ2-1, is as follows: GAGVSQSPRYKVAKRGQDVALRCDPISGHVSLFWYQQALGQGPEFLTYFQNEAQLDKSGLPSDRFFAERPEGSVSTLKIQRTQQEDSAVYLCASSLPLGRGGASPHEQFFGPGTRLTVL.

This chain links TRBV6-5 with TRBJ2-6; D gene unclear. The CDR3 is 15 residues long. The V gene lost 6 bases and the J gene lost 0 bases, with 9 bases spanning the gap. Germline values: CDR1 MNHEY, CDR2 SVGAGI. The CDR3 nucleotides read TGTGCCAGCAGCAGAGGTCTCTCTGGGGCCAACGTCCTGACTTTC. Encoded protein: CASSRGLSGANVLTF.

The chain recombines TRBV19 with TRBJ2-7; D is possibly TRBD1 (5 bases). CDR1 is LNHDA, CDR2 SQIVND, per germline (reference sequence). The CDR3 extends over 15 amino acids. V was pared by 3 bases and J by 6 bases, with 18 bases between. In nucleotides, the CDR3 is TGTGCCAGTAGTATGTTAGGGCAGGGTTCCGGCGAGCAGTACTTC. Translated: CASSMLGQGSGEQYF.

The genes are TRBV28 and TRBJ2-2, with TRBD1 identical over 9 bases. This CDR3 has 15 amino acids. The junction had 6 bases not matched to a gene; V was cut back by 4 bases and J by 6 bases. Germline CDR1 MDHEN, CDR2 SYDVKM. The CDR3 is CASSSGDREAGELFF. DNA of the CDR3: TGTGCCAGCAGTTCGGGGGACAGGGAAGCCGGGGAGCTGTTTTTT.

V usage is TRBV27 and J usage is TRBJ2-7, with TRBD2 matching 16 bases. V was pared by 2 bases and J by 4 bases, with 14 bases of the junction left unmatched. Germline V gene lookup returns CDR1 MNHEY and CDR2 SMNVEV (reference sequence). The length of the CDR3 is 20 residues. Here the CDR3 reads CASSLAVGLAGGPSPYEQYF. In DNA, the CDR3 is TGTGCCAGCAGTTTAGCCGTGGGACTAGCGGGAGGGCCGTCCCCTTACGAGCAGTACTTC.

This clone was recorded once. The V gene is TRBV19, the J gene TRBJ2-5; 7 nucleotides align to TRBD2. CDR1 LNHDA and CDR2 SQIVND come from the germline V gene (reference sequence). V was clipped by 4 bases and J by 5 bases; unmatched bases: 4. The CDR3 consists of 13 residues. In DNA form, the CDR3 reads TGTGCCAGTAGTAGTCAGGGAGGGGAGACCCAGTACTTC. As protein: CASSSQGGETQYF.

The chain uses TRBV19 and TRBJ1-1; no definite D call. Trimming stripped 3 bases from V and 1 base from J, with 12 bases between. Germline CDR1 is LNHDA and CDR2 is SQIVND (reference sequence). This CDR3 region has 15 residues. The CDR3 nucleotides read TGTGCCAGTAGTATCAACCGGGTCCAGAACACTGAAGCTTTCTTT. The encoded protein is CASSINRVQNTEAFF. Based on the CDR3 plus reference TRBV19 and TRBJ1-1, the full variable domain is DGGITQSPKYLFRKEGQNVTLSCEQNLNHDAMYWYRQDPGQGLRLIYYSQIVNDFQKGDIAEGYSVSREKKESFPLTVTSAQKNPTAFYLCASSINRVQNTEAFFGQGTRLTVV.

The V and J genes are TRBV7-2 and TRBJ2-5; D is perhaps TRBD1 (5 bases). The J call may be faulty, since TRBJ2-7 better matches the DNA end. Germline V CDR1 and CDR2: SGHTA, FQGNSA. The CDR3 runs to 13 residues. The CDR3 region is CASRTGRSYEQYF. The CDR3 bases are TGTGCCAGCAGAACAGGACGATCCTACGAGCAGTACTTC.

The chain has TRBV6-1 and TRBJ1-5; D unresolved. The CDR3 runs to 15 residues. Trimming pared 3 bases from V and 1 base from J, leaving 10 bases between. Germline V lookup: CDR1 MNHNS, CDR2 SASEGT. CDR3 DNA sequence: TGTGCCAGCAGTGAGGCAGAAACAAGCAATCAGCCCCAGCATTTT. It codes for CASSEAETSNQPQHF.

The gene calls are TRBV7-9 and TRBJ2-5; D might be TRBD1 (6 bases). CDR3 length: 12 amino acids. CDR1 and CDR2 (germline): SEHNR, FQNEAQ (reference sequence). The ends were cut back, 6 bases at V and 5 bases at J, with 10 bases in the middle. CDR3 region: CASSPQGETQYF. DNA for the CDR3: TGTGCCAGCAGTCCCCAGGGGGAGACCCAGTACTTC. Looking up the rest from reference TRBV7-9 and TRBJ2-5 gives the full variable domain: DTGVSQNPRHKITKRGQNVTFRCDPISEHNRLYWYRQTLGQGPEFLTYFQNEAQLEKSRLLSDRFSAERPKGSFSTLEIQRTEQGDSAMYLCASSPQGETQYFGPGTRLLVL.

This clone was recorded only once. This chain joins TRBV6-6 and TRBJ2-3, with TRBD2 matching over 7 bases. V was clipped by 7 bases and J by 4 bases; unmatched bases: 14. In germline, CDR1 is MNHNY, CDR2 SVGAGI (reference sequence). The CDR3 length is 16 residues. The CDR3 bases are TGTGCCAGCACTCCCTGGGACTACGACCCCCCAGATACGCAGTATTTT. Amino acids: CASTPWDYDPPDTQYF.

V and J are TRBV2 and TRBJ1-2; TRBD1 aligns across 8 bases. Germline trimming cut 4 bases from V and 4 bases from J; bases unmatched to any gene: 5. This CDR3 contains 14 residues. The germline V gene has CDR1 SNHLY and CDR2 FYNNEI. CDR3 residues: CASSGPGTGYGYTF. In DNA form, the CDR3 reads TGTGCCAGCAGTGGCCCCGGGACAGGCTATGGCTACACCTTC.

This sequence joins TRBV4-1 and TRBJ1-2, with 7 bases aligning to TRBD1. This CDR3 spans 14 amino acids. Germline V gene data show CDR1 as MGHRA and CDR2 as YSYEKL. V lost 0 bases, J lost 7 bases, and 5 bases stayed unmatched. The CDR3 DNA reads as TGCGCCAGCAGCCAAGATGACAGGGTGGGTGGCTACACCTTC. Protein sequence: CASSQDDRVGGYTF.

The gene calls are TRBV9 and TRBJ1-2, with TRBD1 identical over 10 bases. The CDR3 contains 13 residues. Germline CDR1 is SGDLS and CDR2 is YYNGEE. V lost 3 bases, J lost 6 bases, and 2 bases stayed unmatched. The CDR3 nucleotides read TGTGCCAGCAGCGCAGGGACAGGGGATGGCTACACCTTC. It yields the protein CASSAGTGDGYTF.

As regards this clone: Other nucleotide sequences from this sample produce the same CDR3. The chain has TRBV4-1 and TRBJ2-7; tentative D call: TRBD2 (5 bases). V was trimmed by 1 base and J by 4 bases, leaving 11 bases between them. CDR1 is MGHRA, CDR2 YSYEKL, per germline. This CDR3 spans 14 amino acids. The CDR3 DNA sequence: TGCGCCAGCAGCCAAGCGACGGGCGGGTACGAGCAGTACTTC. Its protein product is CASSQATGGYEQYF.

This sequence joins TRBV7-8 and TRBJ2-5; unclear D gene. This CDR3 is 20 amino acids long. The ends were cut back, 3 bases at V and 1 base at J, with 27 bases in the middle. Per germline, CDR1 SGHVS and CDR2 FQNEAQ. CDR3 bases: TGTGCCAGCAGCTTCCTCCTCACTCGCCTCGAGCGTGGTCCCCAAGAGACCCAGTACTTC. Translated: CASSFLLTRLERGPQETQYF.

Only a few counts were recorded for this clone. The chain couples TRBV6-5 to TRBJ1-1, with D unclear. Germline V gene sequence: CDR1 MNHEY, CDR2 SVGAGI. The CDR3 runs 16 residues. Trimming stripped 0 bases from V and 4 bases from J, with 15 bases between. The CDR3 region is CASSYSNAGSRTEAFF. The CDR3 DNA reads TGTGCCAGCAGTTACTCGAATGCGGGTTCTCGCACTGAAGCTTTCTTT.

V usage is TRBV6-5 and J usage is TRBJ2-3, with 7 bases fitting TRBD2. CDR3 length: 16 residues. The V gene end was trimmed by 0 bases and the J gene end by 1 base; junction bases not matched to a gene: 4. Germline values: CDR1 MNHEY, CDR2 SVGAGI. Here the CDR3 DNA reads TGTGCCAGCAGTTACTCAGGAGCGGGGCGCACAGATACGCAGTATTTT. Translation gives CASSYSGAGRTDTQYF.

This chain joins TRBV18 and TRBJ1-1; no firm D call. CDR1 and CDR2 from the germline V gene are KGHSH and LQKENI. Trimming cost V 5 bases and J 4 bases, with 5 bases left between them. The CDR3 runs to 11 residues. The CDR3 DNA reads as TGTGCCAGCTCATCGGGCACTGAAGCTTTCTTT. Protein product: CASSSGTEAFF.

V gene TRBV5-4 combines with J gene TRBJ2-3, with TRBD2 as a possible D gene (6 bases). This CDR3 contains 15 residues. CDR1 and CDR2 (germline): SGHNT, YYREEE (reference sequence). V shed 0 bases and J shed 4 bases, with 12 bases lying between them. The chain's CDR3 is CASSLAGGEADTQYF. For the CDR3, the DNA is TGTGCCAGCAGCTTGGCTGGCGGGGAGGCAGATACGCAGTATTTT.

This sequence joins TRBV7-6 and TRBJ2-5; 9 bases match TRBD2. V shed 2 bases and J 4 bases; nucleotides not matched to a gene: 2. CDR3 length: 14 amino acids. The V gene's germline CDR1 is SGHVS and CDR2 FNYEAQ. The CDR3 DNA sequence: TGTGCCAGCAGCTTACTACTAGCGGGAGAGACCCAGTACTTC. Translation gives CASSLLLAGETQYF.

Here the CDR3 reads CASSRRQGSSYNEQFF. The CDR3 nucleotides read TGTGCCAGCAGCAGACGACAGGGAAGCTCCTACAATGAGCAGTTCTTC. V and J are TRBV7-9 and TRBJ2-1, with 7 nucleotides matching TRBD1. The CDR3 spans 16 residues. With 5 bases clipped from V and 0 bases from J, the junction kept 7 bases outside the gene matches. Germline values: CDR1 SEHNR, CDR2 FQNEAQ (reference sequence).

This chain links TRBV19 with TRBJ1-5; D is possibly TRBD1 (6 bases). Deletions cut 5 bases from V and 7 bases from J, with 9 bases between. The CDR3 totals 12 residues. From germline, CDR1 is LNHDA and CDR2 SQIVND (reference sequence). The DNA of the CDR3 is TGTGCCAGTAGTGTGGACAGCCAGCCCCAGCATTTT. Protein product: CASSVDSQPQHF.

This clone was seen more than once but under ten times. The J gene is TRBJ1-4, the V gene TRBV6-5, with 9 bases aligning to TRBD1. The junction had 1 base not matched to a gene; V was cut back by 0 bases and J by 5 bases. The CDR3 is 15 residues long. In germline, CDR1 is MNHEY, CDR2 SVGAGI. The CDR3 nucleotides are TGTGCCAGCAGTTACTCGGACAGGGGCAATGAAAAACTGTTTTTT. Its translation: CASSYSDRGNEKLFF.

The chain links TRBV4-1 to TRBJ2-7; 8 nucleotides agree with TRBD1. J lost 1 base, V lost 7 bases, and 12 bases had no gene match. From germline, CDR1 is MGHRA and CDR2 YSYEKL. CDR3 length: 16 amino acids. The CDR3, as DNA: TGCGCCAGCAAATCAATAGGACAGGGCAGTTCCTACGAGCAGTACTTC. Translated: CASKSIGQGSSYEQYF.

The J gene is TRBJ2-3, the V gene TRBV9; the match to TRBD2 covers 8 bases. The CDR3 runs 15 residues. The J segment lost 4 bases and the V segment lost 1 base, leaving 5 bases of the junction unmatched. CDR1 SGDLS and CDR2 YYNGEE come from the germline V gene. The CDR3 DNA sequence: TGTGCCAGCAGCGTAAGTAGCGGGGCCCCAGATACGCAGTATTTT. Its translation is CASSVSSGAPDTQYF.

V gene TRBV6-5 combines with J gene TRBJ1-5; 8 positions match TRBD1. Germline V CDR1 and CDR2: MNHEY, SVGAGI. The CDR3 covers 14 residues. V dropped 5 bases and J dropped 6; count of bases not matched to a gene: 6. For the CDR3, the DNA is TGTGCCAGCAGTCCTGATCAGGGGGCTCAGCCCCAGCATTTT. Protein product: CASSPDQGAQPQHF.

This clone came up a few times. The V and J genes are TRBV2 and TRBJ2-7; TRBD1 matches 7 bases. V lost 8 bases to trimming and J lost 5 bases; unmatched junction nucleotides: 9. Germline loops: CDR1 SNHLY, CDR2 FYNNEI. The CDR3 has 13 amino acids. The CDR3 region has the DNA TGTGCCAGCGAGGGGGCCTTTTTCAACGAGCAGTACTTC. Protein: CASEGAFFNEQYF. Full variable domain (missing parts from reference TRBV2 and TRBJ2-7): EPEVTQTPSHQVTQMGQEVILRCVPISNHLYFYWYRQILGQKVEFLVSFYNNEISEKSEIFDDQFSVERPDGSNFTLKIRSTKLEDSAMYFCASEGAFFNEQYFGPGTRLTVT.